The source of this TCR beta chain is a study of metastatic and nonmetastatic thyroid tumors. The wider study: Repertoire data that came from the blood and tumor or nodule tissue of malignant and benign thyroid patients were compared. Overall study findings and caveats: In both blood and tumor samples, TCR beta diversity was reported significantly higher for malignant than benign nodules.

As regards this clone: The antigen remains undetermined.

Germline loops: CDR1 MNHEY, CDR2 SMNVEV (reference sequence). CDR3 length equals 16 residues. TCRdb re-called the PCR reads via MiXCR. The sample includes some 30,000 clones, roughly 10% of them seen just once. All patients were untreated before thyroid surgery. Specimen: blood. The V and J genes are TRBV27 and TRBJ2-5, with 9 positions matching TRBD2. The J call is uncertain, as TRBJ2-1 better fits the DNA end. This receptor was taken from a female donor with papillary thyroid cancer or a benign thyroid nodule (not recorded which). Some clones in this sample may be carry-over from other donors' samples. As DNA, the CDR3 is TGTGCCAGCACCCAAAGGGCGGGGGGGGTCGTCTATGAGCAGTTCTTC. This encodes CASTQRAGGVVYEQFF.